This TCR beta chain emerged from a study of blood T cell repertoires in COVID-19. The wider study: Samples came from the United States, Italy and Spain, spanning acute and convalescent COVID-19.

Using immunoSEQ multiplex PCR, the repertoire was profiled, and TCRdb retains in-frame clones only, with some absent. The sample contains over 200,000 clones, approximately 90% of which appear only once. Germline-derived CDR1 and CDR2 are LGHNA and YSLEER. This CDR3 spans 15 amino acids. The germline V and J ends were trimmed by 4 bases and 3 bases, with 12 bases remaining between them. This TCR was recovered from a man aged 80 or over with acute or convalescent COVID-19. Sequenced: peripheral blood. This chain uses TRBV4-3 with TRBJ2-2; the D gene is possibly TRBD2 (6 bases). The CDR3 DNA reads as TGCGCCAGCAGCCCTTCACGGGGGTACACCGGGGAGCTGTTTTTT. This sequence encodes CASSPSRGYTGELFF.